The 32 T cell receptor beta chains presented below share a single source sample, sequenced in a study of blood T cell repertoires in COVID-19. This table comes from immunoSEQ multiplex PCR, and its TCRdb copy is limited to in-frame clones, with some not included. The sample carries 200,000 or so clones, roughly four fifths recorded once. Sequenced input: peripheral blood. Receptors were obtained from a human donor with acute or convalescent COVID-19. The donor label of this sample is uncertain.

This chain joins TRBV7-8 and TRBJ2-1; D may be TRBD2 (6 bases). This CDR3 is 15 amino acids long. V dropped 4 bases and J dropped 6 bases, with 16 bases sitting between them. CDR1 is SGHVS and CDR2 is FQNEAQ in the germline V gene. The CDR3, as DNA: TGTGCCAGCAGCTCAAATCGCCAGGGAGGCAATGAGCAGTTCTTC. Encoded protein: CASSSNRQGGNEQFF.

This clone was observed once. This sequence joins TRBV3-1 (or the pseudogene TRBV3-2) and TRBJ2-7, with 9 bases lining up with TRBD1. V shed 4 bases and J 7 bases; nucleotides not matched to a gene: 11. CDR1 is LGHDT, CDR2 YNNKEL, per germline (reference sequence). There are 15 residues in the CDR3. The CDR3 reads CASSPFTGTGIEQYF. The CDR3 coding sequence is TGTGCCAGCAGCCCCTTTACCGGGACAGGGATAGAGCAGTACTTC.

The gene calls are TRBV4-3 and TRBJ2-7; a possible D gene is TRBD1 (6 bases). V was pared by 0 bases and J by 2 bases, with 14 bases between. Germline V gene lookup returns CDR1 LGHNA and CDR2 YSLEER. The CDR3 covers 16 residues. CDR3 DNA: TGCGCCAGCAGCCAAGATATGACAGGCGCTGCCTACGAGCAGTACTTC. Translating it yields CASSQDMTGAAYEQYF.

The V gene is TRBV15, the J gene TRBJ2-1; 10 bases agree with TRBD1. CDR3 length equals 17 residues. Germline assignment: CDR1 LNHNV and CDR2 YYDKDF (reference sequence). V gave up 3 bases and J gave up 7 bases; unmatched junction bases: 12. Here the CDR3 reads CATSRVRGGQGINEQFF. CDR3 DNA sequence: TGTGCCACCAGCAGGGTCCGGGGGGGACAGGGGATAAATGAGCAGTTCTTC.

The chain is built from TRBV7-2 and TRBJ1-5; TRBD1 might be the D (5 bases). The length of the CDR3 is 15 residues. Germline V gives CDR1 SGHTA, CDR2 FQGNSA. V was trimmed by 5 bases and J by 0 bases, leaving 11 bases between them. The CDR3 coding sequence is TGTGCCAGCAGCCCAAGACAGTATAGCAATCAGCCCCAGCATTTT. It encodes CASSPRQYSNQPQHF.

This rearrangement joins TRBV11-2 to TRBJ1-1; possible D gene TRBD1, 5 bases. Deletions cut 5 bases from V and 9 bases from J, with 16 bases between. The CDR3 runs 13 residues. Germline CDR1 SGHAT, CDR2 FQNNGV. Written as DNA, the CDR3 is TGTGCCAGCAGCCCTTCAGGGCTCGGTAAAGCTTTCTTT. Its protein is CASSPSGLGKAFF.

J is TRBJ2-2 and V is TRBV5-4, with 12 bases identical to TRBD2. The germline CDR1 and CDR2 sequences are SGHNT and YYREEE (reference sequence). The CDR3 is made up of 17 amino acids. Germline trimming cut 4 bases from V and 5 bases from J; bases unmatched to any gene: 9. The CDR3 bases are TGTGCCAGCAGCGGCCTAGCGGGAGGGGGTATGACCGGGGAGCTGTTTTTT. Its protein is CASSGLAGGGMTGELFF. The whole variable domain, remainder taken from reference TRBV5-4 and TRBJ2-2, is ETGVTQSPTHLIKTRGQQVTLRCSSQSGHNTVSWYQQALGQGPQFIFQYYREEENGRGNFPPRFSGLQFPNYSSELNVNALELDDSALYLCASSGLAGGGMTGELFFGEGSRLTVL.

The chain uses TRBV12-3 or TRBV12-4 and TRBJ2-1; D may be TRBD2 (6 bases). Trimming took 6 bases from V and 10 from J, leaving 16 bases between them. The CDR3 runs 13 residues. CDR3 nucleotides: TGTGCCAGCAGCCAGCTAGGGACTTGGGAGCAGTTCTTC. Encoded protein: CASSQLGTWEQFF.

This clone has just a few counts. The chain joins TRBV18 to TRBJ2-5, with D possibly being TRBD1 (6 bases). With 5 bases removed from V and 4 bases from J, the gap between germline ends came to 8 bases. CDR1 and CDR2 from the germline V gene are KGHSH and LQKENI. The CDR3 has 12 amino acids. Written as DNA, the CDR3 is TGTGCCAGCTCAGTAGGGGGAGAGACCCAGTACTTC. Translation gives CASSVGGETQYF.

The rearrangement joins TRBV18 to TRBJ1-3; 7 nucleotides match TRBD1. Trimming took 3 bases from V and 8 from J; bases not matched to a gene: 10. The germline V gene has CDR1 KGHSH and CDR2 LQKENI. This CDR3 has 15 amino acids. DNA for the CDR3: TGTGCCAGCTCACCTCCCGACAGGGTTTGGGACACCATATATTTT. It specifies CASSPPDRVWDTIYF.

This chain connects TRBV11-2 to TRBJ2-7; 9 nucleotides align to TRBD1. With V trimmed by 3 bases and J by 2 bases, 5 bases remained unmatched. This CDR3 has 15 amino acids. CDR1 is SGHAT and CDR2 is FQNNGV in the germline V gene. The CDR3: CASSFGTGSPYEQYF. Written as DNA, the CDR3 is TGTGCCAGCAGCTTCGGGACAGGGAGTCCCTACGAGCAGTACTTC.

The chain links TRBV5-5 to TRBJ2-3, with D unresolved. V was pared by 4 bases and J by 7 bases, with 10 bases between. The CDR3 sequence is 12 residues long. Germline V gene data show CDR1 as SGHKS and CDR2 as YYEKEE (reference sequence). As DNA, the CDR3 is TGTGCCAGCAGCCTCTACCCTAATACGCAGTATTTT. It specifies CASSLYPNTQYF.

This clone appeared a few times. The V and J genes are TRBV5-1 and TRBJ1-1, with 7 nucleotides matching TRBD1. This CDR3 is 15 amino acids long. Trimming cost V 3 bases and J 0 bases; bases outside gene matches: 5. CDR1 is SGHRS and CDR2 is YFSETQ in the germline V gene. Here the CDR3 DNA reads TGCGCCAGCAGCTGGTGGACAGGTATGAACACTGAAGCTTTCTTT. It specifies CASSWWTGMNTEAFF. Complete variable domain (other parts from reference TRBV5-1 and TRBJ1-1): KAGVTQTPRYLIKTRGQQVTLSCSPISGHRSVSWYQQTPGQGLQFLFEYFSETQRNKGNFPGRFSGRQFSNSRSEMNVSTLELGDSALYLCASSWWTGMNTEAFFGQGTRLTVV.

The rearrangement joins TRBV2 to TRBJ2-1; D is undetermined. The CDR3 is 12 amino acids. V dropped 7 bases and J dropped 6 bases, with 10 bases sitting between them. CDR1 is SNHLY and CDR2 is FYNNEI in the germline V gene. The CDR3, as DNA: TGTGCCAGCAAGTTCAGGTCCAATGAGCAGTTCTTC. This translates into CASKFRSNEQFF.

The chain employs TRBV28 and TRBJ2-3; maybe TRBD1 (6 bases). This CDR3 is built from 16 residues. With 6 bases removed from V and 3 bases from J, the gap between germline ends came to 19 bases. Looked up from germline, CDR1 is MDHEN and CDR2 is SYDVKM. For the CDR3, the DNA is TGTGCCAGCAGCCCAGGGGTCCATGGGAGAACAGATACGCAGTATTTT. It is translated as CASSPGVHGRTDTQYF.

This clone occurred once. This chain connects TRBV2 to TRBJ2-5; 12 positions agree with TRBD1. The J segment lost 5 bases and the V segment lost 6 bases, leaving 10 bases of the junction unmatched. CDR1 is SNHLY, CDR2 FYNNEI, per germline. The CDR3 runs to 16 residues. The CDR3 DNA follows: TGTGCCAGCAGAGCTCCGGGACAGGGGGCGGGGGAGACCCAGTACTTC. Its protein product is CASRAPGQGAGETQYF.

This chain uses TRBV6-5 with TRBJ2-5; possibly TRBD2 for D (6 bases). V was cut by 0 bases and J by 2 bases, with 13 bases left in between. CDR3 size: 16 residues. The V gene's germline CDR1 is MNHEY and CDR2 SVGAGI. This CDR3 reads CASSYSTSTRQETQYF. CDR3 sequence (DNA): TGTGCCAGCAGTTACTCGACTTCGACTAGGCAAGAGACCCAGTACTTC.

The chain is built from TRBV6-1 and TRBJ2-4; D might be TRBD2 (6 bases). V lost 3 bases and J lost 3, with 12 bases in between. Per the germline V gene, CDR1 is MNHNS and CDR2 is SASEGT. This CDR3 has 15 amino acids. The CDR3: CASSEWREVKNIQYF. DNA of the CDR3: TGTGCCAGCAGTGAGTGGAGGGAAGTCAAAAACATTCAGTACTTC.

This clone turned up a few times. The gene calls are TRBV5-1 and TRBJ2-7, with TRBD2 identical over 10 bases. The germline gives CDR1 SGHRS, CDR2 YFSETQ. Losses at the gene ends were 4 bases for V and 5 bases for J; bases not matched to a gene: 6. The CDR3 totals 14 residues. The CDR3 coding sequence is TGCGCCAGCAGCGGGCTAGCGGGAGCGGACGAGCAGTACTTC. This gives the protein CASSGLAGADEQYF.

This clone was observed a few times. The chain couples TRBV27 to TRBJ1-3; the D gene is possibly TRBD1 (5 bases). V dropped 2 bases and J dropped 2 bases, with 13 bases sitting between them. The CDR3 is 16 amino acids. The germline gives CDR1 MNHEY, CDR2 SMNVEV (reference sequence). The CDR3 loop is CASSLDQGTAGNTIYF. The CDR3 coding sequence is TGTGCCAGCAGTTTAGACCAGGGTACGGCTGGAAACACCATATATTTT.

This clone was seen a few times. J is TRBJ2-5 and V is TRBV10-1, with TRBD2 identical over 10 bases. This CDR3 is 17 amino acids long. V dropped 4 bases and J dropped 1; count of bases not matched to a gene: 9. Germline CDR1 is WNHNN and CDR2 is SYGVQD (reference sequence). CDR3 in amino acids: CASSASGLAVSQETQYF. The CDR3 DNA sequence: TGCGCCAGCAGTGCGAGCGGACTAGCGGTGAGCCAAGAGACCCAGTACTTC.

V gene TRBV6-5 combines with J gene TRBJ2-7; 8 nucleotides match TRBD1. Germline V gene sequence: CDR1 MNHEY, CDR2 SVGAGI. The CDR3 totals 11 residues. With 6 bases clipped from V and 7 bases from J, the junction kept 2 bases outside the gene matches. CDR3 sequence reads: CASRRQGEQYF. The CDR3, as DNA: TGTGCCAGCAGACGACAGGGGGAGCAGTACTTC.

This chain joins TRBV7-9 and TRBJ2-7; 9 bases are shared with TRBD1. V trimming: 5 bases; J trimming: 6 bases; junction bases outside the gene matches: 11. The CDR3 is made up of 15 amino acids. Germline-derived CDR1 and CDR2 are SEHNR and FQNEAQ (reference sequence). As DNA, the CDR3 is TGTGCCAGCAGCACAACGCCCGGGACAGGGACCGAGCAGTACTTC. Its translation: CASSTTPGTGTEQYF.

This clone was picked up one time. The V and J genes are TRBV19 and TRBJ2-1; D gene ambiguous. This CDR3 is 13 amino acids long. V was cut by 1 base and J by 12 bases, with 13 bases left in between. Germline CDR1 reads LNHDA; CDR2 reads SQIVND (reference sequence). This CDR3 reads CASSIVTEGVQFF. The CDR3 region has the DNA TGTGCCAGTAGTATAGTCACCGAAGGAGTGCAGTTCTTC. Full variable domain (remainder filled in from reference TRBV19 and TRBJ2-1): DGGITQSPKYLFRKEGQNVTLSCEQNLNHDAMYWYRQDPGQGLRLIYYSQIVNDFQKGDIAEGYSVSREKKESFPLTVTSAQKNPTAFYLCASSIVTEGVQFFGPGTRLTVL.

In this sample, this clone turned up a few times. J is TRBJ1-4 and V is TRBV27, with D possibly being TRBD1 (6 bases). The germline V gene has CDR1 MNHEY and CDR2 SMNVEV (reference sequence). The CDR3 is 14 residues long. Trimming cost V 6 bases and J 5 bases, with 13 bases left between them. The CDR3 DNA follows: TGTGCCAGCAGGCTACAGGGACTAAATGAAAAACTGTTTTTT. This gives the protein CASRLQGLNEKLFF.

The CDR3 region is CASSYKEIRGSEQFF. CDR3 in DNA: TGTGCCAGCAGTTATAAGGAGATCCGGGGGAGTGAGCAGTTCTTC. The rearrangement links TRBV27 to TRBJ2-1; D is perhaps TRBD2 (6 bases). CDR1 and CDR2 (germline): MNHEY, SMNVEV (reference sequence). The CDR3 is made up of 15 amino acids. V lost 4 bases to trimming and J lost 9 bases, with 19 bases between them.

The chain has TRBV19 and TRBJ1-1; D is ambiguous. Germline V gene sequence: CDR1 LNHDA, CDR2 SQIVND (reference sequence). Trimming removed 5 bases from V and 7 bases from J, with 17 bases in between. The length of the CDR3 is 14 residues. CDR3 bases: TGTGCCAGTAGTGTGGCTCGGGTTCTGGGTGAAGCTTTCTTT. It codes for CASSVARVLGEAFF.

The chain combines TRBV7-2 with TRBJ1-3; D gene ambiguous. Trimming removed 4 bases at V and 0 bases at J, with 10 bases between. The CDR3 is 15 amino acids. Germline V gives CDR1 SGHTA, CDR2 FQGNSA. The CDR3 loop is CASSSRTYSGNTIYF. The CDR3 coding sequence is TGTGCCAGCAGCTCCCGGACTTACTCTGGAAACACCATATATTTT.

The chain couples TRBV27 to TRBJ2-1, with TRBD2 identical over 11 bases. Germline V CDR1 and CDR2: MNHEY, SMNVEV (reference sequence). The CDR3 is 17 amino acids. The V gene end was trimmed by 2 bases and the J gene end by 0 bases; junction bases not matched to a gene: 3. DNA for the CDR3: TGTGCCAGCAGTTTAGGGACTAGCGGATTCTCCTACAATGAGCAGTTCTTC. Protein sequence: CASSLGTSGFSYNEQFF.

The chain has TRBV2 and TRBJ2-7; D ambiguous. The germline V and J ends were trimmed by 8 bases and 0 bases, with 11 bases remaining between them. The CDR3 is made up of 13 amino acids. Germline V CDR1 and CDR2: SNHLY, FYNNEI. The CDR3 nucleotides read TGTGCCAGCGCCTTGGTACTCTCCTACGAGCAGTACTTC. This encodes CASALVLSYEQYF.

V usage is TRBV19 and J usage is TRBJ1-1; 7 bases match TRBD1. J gave up 4 bases and V 1 base, and 6 bases lay outside the gene matches. The CDR3 runs 15 residues. Germline V gene sequence: CDR1 LNHDA, CDR2 SQIVND (reference sequence). The CDR3 nucleotides read TGTGCCAGTAGTATAGGGACAGGTGGTAGCACTGAAGCTTTCTTT. Its translation: CASSIGTGGSTEAFF.

This clone occurred a few times. Other DNA variants within this sample encode the same CDR3. The chain is built from TRBV18 and TRBJ1-5; 8 bases are shared with TRBD1. CDR1 and CDR2 from the germline V gene are KGHSH and LQKENI. The V and J ends lost 3 bases and 2 bases, in that order; junction bases with no gene match: 0. The CDR3 contains 14 residues. For the CDR3, the DNA is TGTGCCAGCTCACCGACAGGGGGCAATCAGCCCCAGCATTTT. It encodes CASSPTGGNQPQHF.